This TCR beta chain is from a study of Graves' ophthalmopathy and Graves' hyperthyroidism (dated by TCRdb to the late 2010s). Regarding the study in general: Peripheral blood was collected at initial diagnosis, before any treatment. The study used TCR beta repertoire signatures to distinguish Graves' ophthalmopathy from Graves' hyperthyroidism and to predict progression to ophthalmopathy. In total, 135 blood samples were TCR-sequenced: some 43 ophthalmopathy, some 72 hyperthyroidism and approximately 17 hyperthyroidism-to-ophthalmopathy patients. To explore V-J signatures that separate ophthalmopathy from hyperthyroidism, a discovery set of about 96 patients was enrolled, consisting of approximately 45 with ophthalmopathy and roughly 60 with stable hyperthyroidism. For independent validation, a separate cohort was made up of fewer than 20 hyperthyroidism patients plus 17 patients who later progressed from hyperthyroidism to ophthalmopathy. In more than five hyperthyroidism patients, the T-cell repertoires found in thyroid tissue were compared with those found in blood. Following sampling, methimazole starting at 30 mg daily was administered to hyperthyroidism patients, and high-dose intravenous methylprednisolone was administered to ophthalmopathy patients. The roughly 100 discovery patients were randomly divided into training and test sets at a 7:3 ratio.

This clonotype was seen ten or more times. It lacks a known antigen. Qualities for individual bases were not recorded, and no much larger clone is one base off. The ophthalmopathy patients had moderately to severely active disease, with a Clinical Activity Score of 3 or higher, a NOSPECS grade of 4 or higher, and a disease duration of less than 3 months. Patients were excluded if they had other autoimmune diseases, uncontrolled infections, pregnancy or lactation. Clinical symptoms, serum thyroxine, TRAb, thyroid ultrasound and orbital computed tomography were used for diagnosis. Using Ficoll-Paque density gradient centrifugation, PBMCs were isolated from 9.5 to 10 ml of fresh peripheral blood. Total RNA was extracted using Trizol reagent, and RNA quality was checked on an Agilent 2100 Bioanalyzer. For repertoire sequencing, TCR beta CDR3 regions were amplified from RNA transcripts. The first round was an RT-PCR using HTBI primers with the Qiagen OneStep RT-PCR kit, and this first round was followed by a second-round multiplex PCR, then size selection and purification. Sequencing of the libraries was carried out on an Illumina HiSeq2000 in paired-end mode with 100 bp reads. Processing in the source paper ran as follows. SOAPnuke was used for read processing, and reads with adapters, uncalled bases, a mean Phred below 15, or no exact constant-primer or identifier match were discarded. High-quality paired reads were merged with COPE v1.2.5. Each unique nucleotide sequence was treated as a clonotype, and MiTCR v1.1 was used to align the clonotypes to the IMGT TRB V, D and J references. Analysis was restricted to V-J combinations with a frequency above 0.0001, which covered over 98% of repertoires. For each V-J combination, a TCR clonal expansion and chaos score was defined as F50 clonal expansion divided by the chaos observed in the TCRdist matrix. Welch's t-statistics and random forest were used to reduce features to 10 to 15 V-J combinations, which were fed into a naive Bayes classifier. The Morisita-Horn index was used to measure how similar the thyroid and blood repertoires were. Clones were called with MiXCR by TCRdb after fastp trimmed the public reads at Q25, and only in-frame beta chains were retained. CDR3 protein duplicates are merged, each entry listing the most common genes and DNA. The V and J calls were determined by TCRdb, not by the authors. Across this sample there are 150,000 to 200,000 distinct CDR3 sequences, with 35% to 45% seen only once. Roughly 8.9% of the sample comes from the top ten.

The investigation overall reported the following: Most expanded thyroid clonotypes with a frequency above 0.001 also appeared in blood, which suggests that blood repertoires may reflect the immune response in the thyroid. In validation, the model predicted ophthalmopathy progression with about 71% sensitivity and roughly 72% specificity; 12 predicted patients were CT-confirmed with GO in a median of 6.5 months. Sample size was not predetermined statistically, and investigators were not blinded to group allocation. The 13-signature model separated ophthalmopathy from stable hyperthyroidism with approximately 90% sensitivity and approximately 81% specificity in cross-validation, and 80%/75% in the test set.

V drops 6 bases and J drops 3 bases, leaving 8 bases in between. Taken from cysteine to phenylalanine, the CDR3 has 12 residues. This entry keeps only the CDR3 DNA: 36 bases, framed from base 1. CDR1 and CDR2 were assigned from the germline V gene as ENHRY and SYGVKD. This TCR derives from a man between 25 and 39 years old with Graves' ophthalmopathy. Donor details come from another sample of the same person, matched by shared clones. Sequencing was carried out using peripheral blood. The chain links TRBV10-3 with TRBJ2-5; the D call is possibly TRBD1 or TRBD2, each sharing 5 bases. The CDR3 sequence is CAIRGTEETQYF. The base sequence is TGTGCCATCAGGGGGACGGAAGAGACCCAGTACTTC.